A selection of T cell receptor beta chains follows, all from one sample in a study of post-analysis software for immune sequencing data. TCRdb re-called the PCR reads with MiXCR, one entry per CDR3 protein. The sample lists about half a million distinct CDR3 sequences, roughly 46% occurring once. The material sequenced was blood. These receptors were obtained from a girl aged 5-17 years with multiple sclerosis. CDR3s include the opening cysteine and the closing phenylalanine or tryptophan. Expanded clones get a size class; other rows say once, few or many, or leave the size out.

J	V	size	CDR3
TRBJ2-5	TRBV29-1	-	CSVATLETQYF
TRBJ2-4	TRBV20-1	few	CSARGLEAKNIQYF
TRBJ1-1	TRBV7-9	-	CASSFPGATNTEAFF
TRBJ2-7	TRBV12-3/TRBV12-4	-	CASSWTAVGEQYF
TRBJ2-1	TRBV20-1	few	CSAGTSGAWNEQFF
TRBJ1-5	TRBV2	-	CASSDRSARQPQHF
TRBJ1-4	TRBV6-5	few	CASSSMGEKLFF
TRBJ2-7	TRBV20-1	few	CSALPGDTVSYEQYF
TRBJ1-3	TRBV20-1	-	CSARGDSGNTIYF
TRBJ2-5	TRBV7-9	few	CASSSGEGKTKETQYF
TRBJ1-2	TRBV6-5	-	CASSRTTNYGYTF
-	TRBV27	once	CASSPGTSATYEQYF
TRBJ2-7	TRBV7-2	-	CASSHHSDGSYEQYF
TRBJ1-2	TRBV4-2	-	CASSQEGQGSYGYTF
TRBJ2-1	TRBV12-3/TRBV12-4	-	CASSWVAAYNEQFF
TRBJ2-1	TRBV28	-	CASSPRGTGEGNEQFF
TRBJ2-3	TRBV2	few	CASTGTSTDTQYF
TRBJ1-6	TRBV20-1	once	CSVGTNTLHF